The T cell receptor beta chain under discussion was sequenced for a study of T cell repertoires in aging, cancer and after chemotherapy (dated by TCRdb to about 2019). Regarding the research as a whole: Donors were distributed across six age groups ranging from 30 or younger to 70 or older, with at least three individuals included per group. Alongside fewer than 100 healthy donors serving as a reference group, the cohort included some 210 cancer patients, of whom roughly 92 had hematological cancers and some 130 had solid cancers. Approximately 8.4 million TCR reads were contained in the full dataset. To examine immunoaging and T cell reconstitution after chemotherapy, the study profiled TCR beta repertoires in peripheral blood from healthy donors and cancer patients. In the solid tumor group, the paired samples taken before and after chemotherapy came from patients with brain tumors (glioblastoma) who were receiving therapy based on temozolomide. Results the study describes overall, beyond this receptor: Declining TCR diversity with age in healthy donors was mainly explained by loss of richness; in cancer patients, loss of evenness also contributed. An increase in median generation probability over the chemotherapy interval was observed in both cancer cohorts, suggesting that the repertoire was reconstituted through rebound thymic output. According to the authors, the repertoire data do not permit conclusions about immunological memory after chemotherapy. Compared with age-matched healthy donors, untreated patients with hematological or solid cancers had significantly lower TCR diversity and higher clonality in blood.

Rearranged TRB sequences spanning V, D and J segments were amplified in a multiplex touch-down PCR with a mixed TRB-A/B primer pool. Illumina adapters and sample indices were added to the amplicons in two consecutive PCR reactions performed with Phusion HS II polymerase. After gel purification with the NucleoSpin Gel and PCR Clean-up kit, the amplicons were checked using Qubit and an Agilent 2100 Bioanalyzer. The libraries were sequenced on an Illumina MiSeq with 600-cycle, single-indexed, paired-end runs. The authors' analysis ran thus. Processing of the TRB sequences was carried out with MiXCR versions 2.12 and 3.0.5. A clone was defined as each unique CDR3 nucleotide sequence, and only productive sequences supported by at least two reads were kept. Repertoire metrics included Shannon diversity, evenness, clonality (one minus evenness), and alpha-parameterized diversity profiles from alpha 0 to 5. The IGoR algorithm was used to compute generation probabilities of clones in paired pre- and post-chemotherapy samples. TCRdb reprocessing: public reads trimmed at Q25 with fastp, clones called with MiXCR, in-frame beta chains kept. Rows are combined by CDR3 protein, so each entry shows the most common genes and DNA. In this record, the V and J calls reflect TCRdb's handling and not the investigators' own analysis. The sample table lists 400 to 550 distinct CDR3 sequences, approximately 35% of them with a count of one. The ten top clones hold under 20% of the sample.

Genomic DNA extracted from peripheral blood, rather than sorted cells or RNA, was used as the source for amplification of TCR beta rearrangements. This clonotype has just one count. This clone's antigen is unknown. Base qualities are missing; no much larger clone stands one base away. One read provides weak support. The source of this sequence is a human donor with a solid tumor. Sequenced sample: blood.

The nucleotide sequence reads TGTGCCAGCAGTCCAGGGACAGGGATCCACGAGCAGTACTTC. This gives the protein CASSPGTGIHEQYF. Rearrangement joined TRBV6-5 to TRBJ2-7; TRBD1 aligns with 9 central bases. Here V drops 5 bases and J drops 5 bases, and the junction holds 7 bases not matched to any gene. Per the germline V gene, MNHEY is the CDR1 and SVGAGI is the CDR2. The CDR3 spans 14 residues, from the cysteine through the phenylalanine. The read is trimmed to its CDR3 DNA, 42 bases read in frame from base 1.